This T cell receptor beta chain was recorded in a study of blood T cell repertoires in COVID-19 (TCRdb year 2020). At the level of the whole study: Samples from collaborators originated in the United States, Italy and Spain and spanned both the acute and convalescent phases of COVID-19. The prospective study material was composed of cDNA or gDNA derived from T cells, B-cell-depleted T cells, or PBMCs. Subjects who had been exposed to COVID-19, were actively infected with it, or had recovered from it provided the deeply sampled blood TCRbeta repertoires that made up the dataset. A freely available public database, intended as a resource for researchers studying the immune response to SARS-CoV-2, is where the repertoires were released. The samples were drawn from two sources: the first 160 participants of the ongoing ImmuneRACE study, and about 1,300 subjects contributed by 6 global collaborators. Sample metadata almost always included a de-identified subject ID, COVID-19 status, age in years and sex. Where HLA class I and class II types were available, the types were taken from metadata supplied by the sample provider, not from assay-based typing. What the research found in general, with its limitations: Clinical and demographic metadata were provided uncurated, with the amount varying by source and participant.

The collaborating institutions used their own protocols to collect whole blood in K2EDTA tubes. Collaborator samples were shipped for TCRbeta analysis as frozen whole blood, isolated PBMCs, or DNA extracted from either sample type. About this clone itself: Its antigen remains unidentified. One base away there is no much larger clone; base qualities are not given.

V drops 1 base and J drops 1 base, leaving 14 bases in between. For CDR1 and CDR2, the germline V gene lists SGHVS and FNYEAQ. The CDR3 runs 16 residues from the cysteine to the phenylalanine. The entry retains the CDR3 DNA only, 48 bases that are in frame from base 1. TCRbeta CDR3 regions were amplified from genomic DNA by means of the immunoSEQ Assay, a bias-controlled multiplex PCR. The published analysis was carried out like this. The number of nucleated cells in each sample was estimated by amplification of reference gene primers within the assay. To quantify the absolute abundance of each unique TCRbeta CDR3 rearrangement, sequence reads were collapsed and filtered. For each sample, productive Simpson clonality was calculated as the square root of Simpson's diversity index across productive rearrangements. Held by TCRdb, this immuneACCESS table contains in-frame sequences only and omits some clones. Under half of the omission traces to an unresolved V gene where checked; the cause of the rest is unknown. V and J calls and clone size are given by that table; D and trimming were obtained from the DNA. This sample gives around 60,000 clones in total; roughly four fifths of them show up just once. The ten largest clones take up 15% of the sample.

Sample: peripheral blood. This receptor was obtained from a man of 80 years or more with acute or convalescent COVID-19. Here the chain combines TRBV7-6 and TRBJ2-7; the D gene is perhaps TRBD2, on 6 matching bases. CDR3 sequence: CASSLGNSGKSYEQYF. The nucleotides are TGTGCCAGCAGCTTAGGGAATAGCGGTAAATCCTACGAGCAGTACTTC.